This entry lists 25 T cell receptor beta chains sequenced from one sample in a study of T-cell memory formation after mild COVID-19. TCRdb passed the 5' RACE reads through MiXCR, listing each CDR3 protein once. This table holds fewer than 500,000 distinct CDR3 sequences, 20% to 30% found once. Sequences were obtained from PBMCs or a T cell subset sorted from them (not recorded which). Receptor source: an adult woman who had mild COVID-19 (a few samples of this study predate the infection). Cell type and time point are not known.

The chain recombines TRBV29-1 with TRBJ2-3, with 8 bases lining up with TRBD2. In germline, CDR1 is SQVTM, CDR2 ANQGSEA. The CDR3 covers 14 residues. Trimming cost V 4 bases and J 0 bases; bases outside gene matches: 3. The CDR3 region is CSVGSGISTDTQYF. Written as DNA, the CDR3 is TGCAGCGTTGGTAGCGGGATTAGCACAGATACGCAGTATTTT.

V is TRBV10-3 and J is TRBJ2-4; D gene uncertain. Germline V gene data show CDR1 as ENHRY and CDR2 as SYGVKD. The V gene lost 2 bases and the J gene lost 5 bases, with 25 bases spanning the gap. The CDR3 spans 19 residues. The CDR3 DNA reads TGTGCCATCAGTGAGCCACCCGCGACCCCTCCGGGCGGCGAAAACATTCAGTACTTC. Translating it yields CAISEPPATPPGGENIQYF.

The chain has TRBV11-1 and TRBJ1-5; TRBD1 matches at 7 bases. After removal of 5 bases from V and 12 bases from J, the junction contained 10 bases not matched to a gene. Germline lookup yields CDR1 SGHAT and CDR2 FQDESV (reference sequence). The CDR3 is 13 residues long. The CDR3 bases are TGTGCCAGCAGCACCGACAGGGCGAGTTTCCAGCATTTT. Translating it yields CASSTDRASFQHF.

This chain uses TRBV4-2 with TRBJ2-3, with 10 bases aligning to TRBD2. This CDR3 region has 17 residues. Per germline, CDR1 LGHNA and CDR2 YNFKEQ. The V segment lost 1 base and the J segment 2 bases; nucleotides outside the gene matches: 6. The CDR3 is CASSQALAGVTTDTQYF. Written as DNA, the CDR3 is TGTGCCAGCAGCCAAGCCCTAGCGGGAGTGACCACAGATACGCAGTATTTT.

The V call is TRBV5-1, the J call TRBJ1-5, with D unresolved. Germline CDR1 and CDR2: SGHRS and YFSETQ. Trimming shortened V by 3 bases and J by 9 bases, and 10 bases separated the two germline ends. CDR3 size: 12 residues. DNA for the CDR3: TGCGCCAGCAGCTACGACCTAGGGCCCCAGCATTTT. It translates to CASSYDLGPQHF.

This chain links TRBV2 with TRBJ2-7; D uncertain. The CDR3 consists of 11 residues. The germline CDR1 and CDR2 sequences are SNHLY and FYNNEI. Trimming shortened V by 6 bases and J by 3 bases, and 6 bases separated the two germline ends. The CDR3 reads CASRINYEQYF. The CDR3, as DNA: TGTGCCAGCAGGATCAACTACGAGCAGTACTTC.

The sample holds a few counts of this clonotype. This sequence joins TRBV5-4 and TRBJ2-5; TRBD1 aligns across 9 bases. With V trimmed by 5 bases and J by 7 bases, 18 bases remained unmatched. Germline V gene sequence: CDR1 SGHNT, CDR2 YYREEE (reference sequence). The CDR3 sequence is 17 residues long. Written as DNA, the CDR3 is TGTGCCAGCAGTTATCAGACAGGGGGGCCCTTTTTAGGGACCCAGTACTTC. Its translation: CASSYQTGGPFLGTQYF. The complete variable domain, with remaining parts taken from reference TRBV5-4 and TRBJ2-5, reads ETGVTQSPTHLIKTRGQQVTLRCSSQSGHNTVSWYQQALGQGPQFIFQYYREEENGRGNFPPRFSGLQFPNYSSELNVNALELDDSALYLCASSYQTGGPFLGTQYFGPGTRLLVL.

This rearrangement joins TRBV6-6 to TRBJ1-3; maybe TRBD1 (6 bases). CDR3 length: 16 residues. Trimming left V 0 bases short and J 7 bases short, with 16 bases between. Germline V lookup: CDR1 MNHNY, CDR2 SVGAGI (reference sequence). The CDR3 is CASSYSIRTDGNTIYF. DNA for the CDR3: TGTGCCAGCAGTTACTCAATTCGGACAGACGGGAACACCATATATTTT.

The chain carries TRBV5-5 and TRBJ1-1; tentative D call: TRBD1 (6 bases). Germline lookup yields CDR1 SGHKS and CDR2 YYEKEE (reference sequence). This CDR3 has 14 residues. Trimming took 3 bases from V and 5 from J, leaving 14 bases between them. The CDR3 DNA follows: TGTGCCAGCAGCTGGGACCCAAGGGGGACTGAAGCTTTCTTT. Amino acids: CASSWDPRGTEAFF.

The chain links TRBV7-7 to TRBJ1-4, with D tentatively TRBD1 (6 bases). Trimming took 9 bases from V and 4 from J, leaving 15 bases between them. This CDR3 contains 14 residues. The germline V gene encodes CDR1 SSHAT and CDR2 FNYEAQ (reference sequence). The CDR3 here is CARSVEGGNEKLFF. CDR3 nucleotides: TGTGCCAGAAGCGTTGAAGGGGGTAATGAAAAACTGTTTTTT.

This clonotype was found a few times. V is TRBV3-1 and J is TRBJ2-5; TRBD1 matches at 10 bases. Germline V gene lookup returns CDR1 LGHDT and CDR2 YNNKEL (reference sequence). This CDR3 is 15 amino acids long. The ends lost 4 bases at V and 5 bases at J; junction bases unmatched: 7. CDR3 coding DNA: TGTGCCAGCAGCCGGGCCGGGACAGGGGTGGAGACCCAGTACTTC. Residues: CASSRAGTGVETQYF.

The V and J genes are TRBV2 and TRBJ2-3; no firm D call. This CDR3 is built from 14 residues. V dropped 8 bases and J dropped 2 bases, with 14 bases sitting between them. Per the germline V gene, CDR1 is SNHLY and CDR2 is FYNNEI. The chain's CDR3 is CASSLNPDTDTQYF. CDR3 in DNA: TGTGCCAGCTCCCTGAATCCTGACACAGATACGCAGTATTTT. Full variable domain (outside the CDR3, taken from reference TRBV2 and TRBJ2-3): EPEVTQTPSHQVTQMGQEVILRCVPISNHLYFYWYRQILGQKVEFLVSFYNNEISEKSEIFDDQFSVERPDGSNFTLKIRSTKLEDSAMYFCASSLNPDTDTQYFGPGTRLTVL.

This sequence joins TRBV7-7 and TRBJ2-2, with D perhaps matching TRBD1 (6 bases). Trimming left V 1 base short and J 7 bases short, with 16 bases between. This CDR3 is built from 16 residues. From germline, CDR1 is SSHAT and CDR2 FNYEAQ (reference sequence). CDR3 amino acids: CASSLERAGERGELFF. The CDR3 DNA reads TGTGCCAGCAGCTTAGAAAGGGCAGGGGAACGCGGGGAGCTGTTTTTT.

The V and J genes are TRBV5-1 and TRBJ2-1; D is uncertain. CDR3 length equals 16 residues. CDR1 and CDR2 (germline): SGHRS, YFSETQ. V lost 0 bases and J lost 0, with 10 bases in between. CDR3 amino acids: CASSLAISSSYNEQFF. The CDR3 DNA sequence: TGCGCCAGCAGCTTGGCGATTAGCAGCTCCTACAATGAGCAGTTCTTC.

The CDR3 coding sequence is TGTGCCAGCAGTTCGTGGACTAGCGGGAGTACAGAGACCCAGTACTTC. This translates into CASSSWTSGSTETQYF. The chain is built from TRBV12-3 or TRBV12-4 and TRBJ2-5; the match to TRBD2 covers 13 bases. V lost 4 bases and J lost 4; bases outside the gene matches: 6. This CDR3 has 16 amino acids.

This clonotype has at least ten counts. The V call is TRBV5-1, the J call TRBJ2-5, with TRBD2 matching 9 bases. In germline, CDR1 is SGHRS, CDR2 YFSETQ. V was pared by 3 bases and J by 4 bases, with 10 bases of the junction left unmatched. The CDR3 sequence is 16 residues long. The CDR3 DNA sequence: TGCGCCAGCAGCTCCTTTGGCGGGGGGGCCAGAGAGACCCAGTACTTC. Translating it yields CASSSFGGGARETQYF.

This clonotype was recorded a few times. The rearrangement joins TRBV20-1 to TRBJ1-1, with D perhaps matching TRBD1 (6 bases). The CDR3 loop spans 13 amino acids. CDR1 and CDR2 from the germline V gene are DFQATT and SNEGSKA (reference sequence). Trimming took 5 bases from V and 8 from J, leaving 18 bases between them. Written as DNA, the CDR3 is TGCAGTGCTTCACACAGGGACGGCGGGGAAGCTTTCTTT. Amino acid sequence: CSASHRDGGEAFF.

The chain is built from TRBV7-2 and TRBJ2-1; no clear D gene. The CDR3 has 11 residues. Trimming shortened V by 1 base and J by 15 bases, and 10 bases separated the two germline ends. The V gene's germline CDR1 is SGHTA and CDR2 FQGNSA. CDR3 amino acids: CASSLEDKRFF. CDR3 coding DNA: TGTGCCAGCAGCTTAGAAGACAAGCGGTTCTTC.

This clonotype was counted only a few times. This chain connects TRBV25-1 to TRBJ2-7; 8 nucleotides align to TRBD1. CDR3 length: 15 residues. Trimming removed 3 bases from V and 6 bases from J; junction bases left unmatched: 10. Per the germline V gene, CDR1 is MGHDK and CDR2 is SYGVNS. CDR3 bases: TGTGCCAGCAGTGACCCTACCAGGGGGCTCTCCGAGCAGTACTTC. It codes for CASSDPTRGLSEQYF.

This chain links TRBV6-7 with TRBJ2-2; tentatively, D is TRBD1 (5 bases). TRBV6-7 has ORF status, its function being uncertain. The length of the CDR3 is 17 residues. V was trimmed by 2 bases and J by 0 bases, leaving 13 bases between them. The DNA for the CDR3 is TGTGCCAGCAGTTACGGTCCAGACAGTACGAACACCGGGGAGCTGTTTTTT. It is translated as CASSYGPDSTNTGELFF.

This clonotype came up once. This chain connects TRBV3-1 to TRBJ1-1; tentatively, D is TRBD1 (5 bases). Trimming removed 5 bases from V and 0 bases from J, with 13 bases in between. Germline V CDR1 and CDR2: LGHDT, YNNKEL (reference sequence). The CDR3 is made up of 15 amino acids. CDR3 region: CASSSQTVMNTEAFF. The CDR3 DNA reads as TGTGCCAGCAGCTCCCAGACAGTAATGAACACTGAAGCTTTCTTT.

V is TRBV27 and J is TRBJ1-5; D is unresolved. Germline V gene lookup returns CDR1 MNHEY and CDR2 SMNVEV (reference sequence). V lost 3 bases, J lost 0 bases, and 9 bases lay in between. The CDR3 consists of 15 residues. Here the CDR3 DNA reads TGTGCCAGCAGTTTTTCGGCCAATAGCAATCAGCCCCAGCATTTT. It specifies CASSFSANSNQPQHF.

V usage is TRBV25-1 and J usage is TRBJ1-1, with a tentative D call TRBD1 (5 bases). Trimming removed 6 bases at V and 5 bases at J, with 10 bases between. Germline V gene data show CDR1 as MGHDK and CDR2 as SYGVNS. There are 12 residues in the CDR3. The DNA of the CDR3 is TGTGCCAGCAGAGGTTCAGGGACTGAAGCTTTCTTT. Protein: CASRGSGTEAFF.

In this sample, this clonotype turned up a few times. This chain links TRBV9 with TRBJ2-3, with TRBD2 identical over 8 bases. CDR1 is SGDLS, CDR2 YYNGEE, per germline. J lost 2 bases, V lost 2 bases, and 10 bases had no gene match. The CDR3 has 17 residues. CDR3 sequence reads: CASSVKRERSPTDTQYF. DNA for the CDR3: TGTGCCAGCAGCGTCAAGCGGGAGAGGTCCCCCACAGATACGCAGTATTTT.

The rearrangement joins TRBV7-9 to TRBJ2-7, with no clear D. The CDR3 runs 13 residues. Germline loops: CDR1 SEHNR, CDR2 FQNEAQ (reference sequence). Trimming shortened V by 6 bases and J by 0 bases, and 9 bases separated the two germline ends. CDR3 in amino acids: CASRDRSSYEQYF. The CDR3 nucleotides are TGTGCCAGCAGAGATAGGAGCTCCTACGAGCAGTACTTC.